What follows describes a single T cell receptor (beta chain). Its antigen has not been determined. No much larger clonotype is one base removed from it; base qualities were not supplied. The data originate from a study of cytomegalovirus exposure and HLA in healthy donors (dated by TCRdb to 2017 to 2019). Turning to the overall study: The approximately 710 repertoires of the first cohort and the 120 validation repertoires were produced on the same platform, according to a later analysis. The study was designed to test whether signatures of past pathogen exposure could be identified by cataloging public T cell receptors. In addition to the first cohort of about 650 subjects, a separate validation cohort of about 120 different subjects was used. To predict cytomegalovirus infection status, the study combined high-throughput TCR immunosequencing, statistical association of individual TCRs with disease status, and machine learning. Study-wide findings and limitations: The validation cohort had no HLA typing available for a later analysis, so co-occurrence within that cohort was assessed over all 120 or so repertoires. Subsequent analysis determined that TCRs grouped into clusters in the first cohort also showed a tendency toward co-occurrence across the roughly 120 validation repertoires, and 85% to 95% of cluster scores exceeded 0. Three of the identified cytomegalovirus-associated TCR beta chains were confirmed in vitro to be specific for cytomegalovirus antigens. According to the authors, the approach could potentially be generalized to other disease states and immunological phenotypes. The study gave a list of 150 to 200 TCR beta chains associated with cytomegalovirus. The classifier was reported to diagnose cytomegalovirus status with high specificity and sensitivity in both the original cohort and the validation cohort. Most TCR sequences were seen in very few donors, while some public TCRs were found in many individuals.

Libraries were prepared through the immunoSEQ multiplex PCR assay. On the study's bioinformatics: A statistical classification framework was built to diagnose cytomegalovirus status from the catalog of TCR beta chain sequences. Drawn from immuneACCESS, this table holds only the in-frame rearrangements with V and J called that TCRdb kept. Clones are partly lost; checked studies trace under half to an unresolved V gene and leave the rest unexplained. V, J and clone size reflect that table, while D and trimming were determined from the DNA. This sample lists 95,000 to 150,000 clones; roughly 90% were detected once. 1.5% to 2.5% of the sample lies in the top ten. Measured from the cysteine to the phenylalanine, the CDR3 is 14 residues long. Of all the DNA, just the CDR3 is kept, 42 bases in frame from base 1. Relative to germline, V is missing 5 bases and J is missing 2 bases, with 7 bases of the junction outside any gene match. CDR1 and CDR2, per the germline V gene, are SGHDT and YYEEEE.

Donors formed part of the validation cohort, which comprised 120 subjects and was distinct from the first cohort of 550 to 850 subjects. The chain couples TRBV5-6 to TRBJ2-7; TRBD2 fits 7 bases in the junction. The TCR comes from a woman aged 18-29 years in good health and CMV-seronegative. Specimen: PBMCs. The CDR3 loop reads CASRKRGGAYEQYF. The nucleotide sequence is TGTGCCAGCAGGAAACGGGGAGGGGCCTACGAGCAGTACTTC.